These 18 T cell receptor beta chains were all obtained from the same sample, sequenced in a study of control samples from healthy donors and cancer patients. Assay: immunoSEQ multiplex PCR; the TCRdb copy retains only in-frame clones and omits some. The data hold more than 120,000 clones, with approximately 92% observed a single time. The sequenced sample was blood. The receptors originated from a man aged 25-45 years in good health.

This rearrangement joins TRBV6-5 to TRBJ2-7; TRBD2 matches 7 bases. CDR1 is MNHEY and CDR2 is SVGAGI in the germline V gene. After removal of 7 bases from V and 0 bases from J, the junction contained 9 bases not matched to a gene. The CDR3 has 15 amino acids. The CDR3 DNA follows: TGTGCCAGCATGGGGAGGGGCCCAACCTCCTACGAGCAGTACTTC. This gives the protein CASMGRGPTSYEQYF.

The rearrangement uses TRBV19 and TRBJ1-6; D call uncertain. The CDR3 is made up of 13 amino acids. Germline V gene lookup returns CDR1 LNHDA and CDR2 SQIVND (reference sequence). The germline V and J ends were trimmed by 2 bases and 7 bases, with 6 bases remaining between them. CDR3 DNA sequence: TGTGCCAGTAGTATATATTTGAATTCACCCCTCCACTTT. Protein product: CASSIYLNSPLHF.

The rearrangement links TRBV2 to TRBJ2-7; D unresolved. There are 14 residues in the CDR3. The germline V gene encodes CDR1 SNHLY and CDR2 FYNNEI. V was shortened by 11 bases and J by 2 bases, with 19 bases between the two germline ends. CDR3 coding DNA: TGTGCCTCTCAAGGAGCCGTGGTGACCTACGAGCAGTACTTC. It yields the protein CASQGAVVTYEQYF.

The chain recombines TRBV5-4 with TRBJ2-3, with D possibly being TRBD2 (7 bases). Germline assignment: CDR1 SGHNT and CDR2 YYREEE (reference sequence). This CDR3 is built from 15 residues. V lost 0 bases to trimming and J lost 3 bases, with 11 bases between them. The DNA for the CDR3 is TGTGCCAGCAGCTTGGAAGGGGGGGCTACAGATACGCAGTATTTT. Protein product: CASSLEGGATDTQYF. Looking up the rest from reference TRBV5-4 and TRBJ2-3 gives the full variable domain: ETGVTQSPTHLIKTRGQQVTLRCSSQSGHNTVSWYQQALGQGPQFIFQYYREEENGRGNFPPRFSGLQFPNYSSELNVNALELDDSALYLCASSLEGGATDTQYFGPGTRLTVL.

DNA for the CDR3: TGTGCCAGTACCATTCAGGATTGGGCTGGAAACACCATATATTTT. This codes for CASTIQDWAGNTIYF. The V and J genes are TRBV19 and TRBJ1-3; the D is unclear. The V and J ends lost 7 bases and 2 bases respectively, with 15 bases between them. CDR1 is LNHDA, CDR2 SQIVND, per germline (reference sequence). The CDR3 sequence is 15 residues long.

The CDR3 coding sequence is TGTGCCAGCAGCCGCGGGTCAGGGCTTTCATATGGCTACACCTTC. It is translated as CASSRGSGLSYGYTF. The rearrangement links TRBV3-1 (or the pseudogene TRBV3-2) to TRBJ1-2; D perhaps matches TRBD1 (5 bases). The CDR3 covers 15 residues. Germline CDR1 reads LGHDT; CDR2 reads YNNKEL (reference sequence). V gave up 4 bases and J gave up 5 bases, with 17 bases separating them.

This clone was detected only once. The J gene is TRBJ2-3, the V gene TRBV6-5, with 12 bases matching TRBD2. Germline trimming cut 7 bases from V and 2 bases from J; bases unmatched to any gene: 4. The CDR3 length is 15 residues. Per germline, CDR1 MNHEY and CDR2 SVGAGI. The CDR3, as DNA: TGTGCCAGCATCAGGACTAGCGGGGCCACAGATACGCAGTATTTT. The encoded protein is CASIRTSGATDTQYF.

The J gene is TRBJ2-6, the V gene TRBV2, with D maybe TRBD1 (5 bases). With 5 bases removed from V and 0 bases from J, the gap between germline ends came to 8 bases. The CDR3 is 15 residues long. Germline loops: CDR1 SNHLY, CDR2 FYNNEI. The CDR3 reads CASSLQGSGANVLTF. For the CDR3, the DNA is TGTGCCAGCAGTCTTCAGGGCTCTGGGGCCAACGTCCTGACTTTC.

This chain connects TRBV6-1 to TRBJ2-1; 10 positions agree with TRBD1. CDR1 and CDR2 from the germline V gene are MNHNS and SASEGT. The CDR3 length is 16 residues. J lost 8 bases, V lost 3 bases, and 10 bases had no gene match. CDR3: CASSEMGTGVVDEQFF. Here the CDR3 DNA reads TGTGCCAGCAGTGAGATGGGGACAGGGGTGGTCGATGAGCAGTTCTTC.

The J gene is TRBJ2-3, the V gene TRBV27, with D uncertain. Germline V lookup: CDR1 MNHEY, CDR2 SMNVEV (reference sequence). V lost 2 bases and J 4 bases, leaving 7 bases between the germline ends. This CDR3 has 13 residues. The CDR3 loop is CASSLTRPDTQYF. The CDR3 DNA sequence: TGTGCCAGCAGTTTAACAAGGCCAGATACGCAGTATTTT.

This rearrangement joins TRBV14 to TRBJ2-1; D not resolved. CDR1 is SGHDN, CDR2 FVKESK, per germline. The CDR3 length is 15 residues. Trimming removed 6 bases at V and 6 bases at J, with 18 bases between. CDR3 sequence (DNA): TGTGCCAGCAGGCCCGCGACGACCGGACCCAATGAGCAGTTCTTC. It codes for CASRPATTGPNEQFF.

The chain has TRBV7-9 and TRBJ1-6; D gene uncertain. From germline, CDR1 is SEHNR and CDR2 FQNEAQ (reference sequence). The CDR3 is made up of 14 amino acids. Trimming removed 2 bases from V and 9 bases from J, with 11 bases in between. The CDR3 is CASSLPSIGSPLHF. CDR3 DNA: TGTGCCAGCAGCTTACCGTCGATAGGTTCACCCCTCCACTTT.

The gene calls are TRBV20-1 and TRBJ2-7; D possibly corresponds to TRBD2 (5 bases). The CDR3 is 11 residues long. V was cut by 5 bases and J by 5 bases, with 10 bases left in between. Germline loops: CDR1 DFQATT, CDR2 SNEGSKA (reference sequence). The CDR3 DNA is TGCAGTGCTCGGAGGACTGACGAGCAGTACTTC. It encodes CSARRTDEQYF.

This clone was found once. V gene TRBV6-1 combines with J gene TRBJ2-3; 11 nucleotides align to TRBD2. Germline V gene data show CDR1 as MNHNS and CDR2 as SASEGT. There are 17 residues in the CDR3. V gave up 4 bases and J gave up 2 bases; unmatched junction bases: 8. CDR3 region: CASSGLRTSGPTDTQYF. CDR3 in DNA: TGTGCCAGCAGTGGCTTGAGGACTAGCGGGCCCACAGATACGCAGTATTTT.

The CDR3 reads CASSLGRTGWGTEAFF. The CDR3 DNA reads TGTGCCAGCAGCTTGGGGAGGACAGGGTGGGGCACTGAAGCTTTCTTT. The chain has TRBV5-4 and TRBJ1-1; 8 positions agree with TRBD1. The CDR3 length is 16 residues. Germline-derived CDR1 and CDR2 are SGHNT and YYREEE (reference sequence). J gave up 4 bases and V 0 bases, and 8 bases lay outside the gene matches.

The rearrangement joins TRBV5-1 to TRBJ1-4; D is ambiguous. The CDR3 is made up of 16 amino acids. The V end was cut by 4 bases, the J end by 5 bases, with 18 bases between. Per germline, CDR1 SGHRS and CDR2 YFSETQ. For the CDR3, the DNA is TGCGCCAGCAGCCCCAAAGAATCCAGGTGGAATGAAAAACTGTTTTTT. It specifies CASSPKESRWNEKLFF.

The rearrangement joins TRBV7-6 to TRBJ2-1; the match to TRBD2 covers 13 bases. The CDR3 is 16 residues long. J was trimmed by 7 bases and V by 4 bases; bases with no gene match: 7. Per the germline V gene, CDR1 is SGHVS and CDR2 is FNYEAQ. In DNA, the CDR3 is TGTGCCAGCAGCTCCCCCCCGGGACTAGCGGGGAATGAGCAGTTCTTC. It is translated as CASSSPPGLAGNEQFF. The entire variable domain, with the rest obtained from reference TRBV7-6 and TRBJ2-1, is as follows: GAGVSQSPRYKVTKRGQDVALRCDPISGHVSLYWYRQALGQGPEFLTYFNYEAQQDKSGLPNDRFSAERPEGSISTLTIQRTEQRDSAMYRCASSSPPGLAGNEQFFGPGTRLTVL.

The chain has TRBV28 and TRBJ1-4, with 8 bases identical to TRBD1. The CDR3 contains 15 residues. After removal of 5 bases from V and 5 bases from J, the junction contained 7 bases not matched to a gene. CDR1 MDHEN and CDR2 SYDVKM come from the germline V gene. The CDR3 coding sequence is TGTGCCAGCAGTAATACACAGGGGGGAAATGAAAAACTGTTTTTT. It specifies CASSNTQGGNEKLFF.